What follows is one TCR beta chain and its context. Its antigen remains unidentified. Here immunoSEQ multiplex PCR was the method, and the copy in TCRdb shows in-frame clones only, minus some. This table holds about 76,000 clones, approximately 85% found once. These data originate in a study of OX40 agonist ivuxolimab in advanced cancers. Broader study findings: Doses of 0.1 to 3.0 mg/kg were accompanied by clonal expansion of CD4+ and CD8+ blood T cells by week 6.

Germline loops: CDR1 WSHSY, CDR2 SAAADI. Trimming removed 2 bases from V and 10 bases from J, with 10 bases in between. There are 12 residues in the CDR3. J is TRBJ2-3 and V is TRBV10-2, with D maybe TRBD1 (5 bases). The specimen was CD4+ or CD8+ T cells sorted from blood, collected in a trial of the OX40 agonist ivuxolimab. The sequence came from an adult with an advanced solid tumor such as melanoma, head and neck, liver or kidney cancer. DNA for the CDR3: TGCGCCAGCAGTGAGGTTAGGGGCCCGCAGTATTTT. Protein sequence: CASSEVRGPQYF.